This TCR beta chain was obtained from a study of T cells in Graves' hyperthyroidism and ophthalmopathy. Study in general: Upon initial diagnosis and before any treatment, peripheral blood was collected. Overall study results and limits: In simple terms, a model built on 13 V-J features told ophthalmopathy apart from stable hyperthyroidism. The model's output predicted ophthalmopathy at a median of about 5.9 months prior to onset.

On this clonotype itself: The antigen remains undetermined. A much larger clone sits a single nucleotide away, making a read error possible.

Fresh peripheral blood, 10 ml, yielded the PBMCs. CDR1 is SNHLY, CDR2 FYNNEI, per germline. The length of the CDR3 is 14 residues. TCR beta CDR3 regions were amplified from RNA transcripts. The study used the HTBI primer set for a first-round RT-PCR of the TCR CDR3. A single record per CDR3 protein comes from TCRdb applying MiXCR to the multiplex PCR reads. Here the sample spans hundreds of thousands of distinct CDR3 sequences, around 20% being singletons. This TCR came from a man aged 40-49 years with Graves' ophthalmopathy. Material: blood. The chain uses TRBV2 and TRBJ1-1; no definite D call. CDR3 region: CASSRTLMNTEALF. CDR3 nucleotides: TGTGCCAGCAGTCGGACCCTAATGAACACTGAAGCTCTCTTT.